This is a list of T cell receptor beta chains from one sample in a study of cytomegalovirus exposure and HLA in healthy donors. Only in-frame clones appear in the TCRdb table, and some are missing; sequencing was by immunoSEQ multiplex PCR. Among roughly 56,000 clones, about 88% were seen once, and the ten largest hold around 15%. What was sequenced was PBMCs. These receptors were obtained from a woman under 30 in good health and CMV-seronegative. Each CDR3 is given with its conserved first and last residue. D genes are given only for firm matches. Expanded clones are given a class, and other clones once, few, many or no size at all.

clone_size d_call j_call v_call cdr3_nt cdr3_aa
once . TRBJ1-6 TRBV9 TGTGCCAGCAGCGCACTGGATTCACCCCTCCACTTT CASSALDSPLHF
. . TRBJ1-5 TRBV19 TGTGCCAGTATGGGGCAGTACAATCAGCCCCAGCATTTT CASMGQYNQPQHF
. TRBD1 TRBJ1-3 TRBV30 TGTGCCTGGAGGTCGGGACAGGGAGCCGGAAACACCATATATTTT CAWRSGQGAGNTIYF
. . TRBJ2-1 TRBV11-3 TGTGCCAGCAGCGTAACCCTAAGCTCCAACAATGAGCAGTTCTTC CASSVTLSSNNEQFF
. TRBD2 TRBJ2-1 TRBV5-4 TGTGCCAGCAGTTCGATGACTAGCGGGAGTACAAATGAGCAGTTCTTC CASSSMTSGSTNEQFF
. . TRBJ2-7 TRBV7-7 TGTGCTAGCAGCTTAGCTTTCCAGGGGGAGCAGTACTTC CASSLAFQGEQYF
. . TRBJ2-7 TRBV7-8 TGTGCCAGCAGCTTAGAAGCCGTCAATCCCTACGAGCAGTACTTC CASSLEAVNPYEQYF
. TRBD2 TRBJ2-7 TRBV4-2 TGTGCCAGCAGCCAAGGGGGTCCGGGACTACCTCCAGAGTACTTC CASSQGGPGLPPEYF
. TRBD1 TRBJ1-2 TRBV4-1 TGCGCCAGCAGCCAAGATATAGGACAGGGAGTGGATGGCTACACCTTC CASSQDIGQGVDGYTF
. TRBD1 TRBJ2-6 TRBV9 TGTGCCAGCACAGGGGGGACAGGGAACTCTGGGGCCAACGTCCTGACTTTC CASTGGTGNSGANVLTF
. . TRBJ2-1 TRBV28 TGTGCCAGCAGTTCTACGCCGGAACCTAGCGCTCCGTTCTTC CASSSTPEPSAPFF
. TRBD1 TRBJ1-2 TRBV28 TGTGCCAGCAGTTCCGGACAGGGGGGTGGCTACACCTTC CASSSGQGGGYTF
. TRBD2 TRBJ2-3 TRBV7-3 TGTGCCAGCAGCCCCGGGGACTATTTTAACACAGATACGCAGTATTTT CASSPGDYFNTDTQYF
. TRBD1 TRBJ1-1 TRBV5-5 TGTGCCAGCAGTAAAAGACAGGGAGGATTAGAAAACACTGAAGCTTTCTTT CASSKRQGGLENTEAFF
. TRBD1 TRBJ1-2 TRBV7-2 TGTGCCAGCAGCTTGAGGTACAGGGGGAGCGGCTATGGCTACACCTTC CASSLRYRGSGYGYTF
. TRBD2 TRBJ2-5 TRBV9 TGTGCCAGCAGCGTCGGGACTAGCGGGAGAGAGACCCAGTACTTC CASSVGTSGRETQYF
. . TRBJ2-3 TRBV7-3 TGTGCCAGCAGCTTAACGCACAGCCGCACAGATACGCAGTATTTT CASSLTHSRTDTQYF
. . TRBJ2-7 TRBV7-9 TGTGCCAGCAGCGCAGGGCAGGTAATGTACTTC CASSAGQVMYF
. TRBD2 TRBJ2-2 TRBV7-6 TGTGCCAGCAGTAATCCGGGACTAGCGGCCGGGGAGCTGTTTTTT CASSNPGLAAGELFF
. . TRBJ1-1 TRBV10-1 TGCGCCAGCAGTGAGGAGGGCGGGAGGGTGCGGGGGGGGGCTTTCTTT CASSEEGGRVRGGAFF
. TRBD1 TRBJ1-2 TRBV19 TGTGCCAGTAGTACCCAGGGGGCTATCTATGGCTACACCTTC CASSTQGAIYGYTF
. TRBD2 TRBJ2-1 TRBV29-1 TGCAGCGCTGGGCCTACTAGCGGGGGCCCGAGCTCCTACAATGAGCAGTTCTTC CSAGPTSGGPSSYNEQFF
. . TRBJ1-6 TRBV21-1 TGTGCCAACCTAAGTCGACAGGGGTCACCCCTCCACTTT CANLSRQGSPLHF
. TRBD1 TRBJ1-1 TRBV6-1 TGTGCCAGCAGGACAGGGTTCGCTGAAGCTTTCTTT CASRTGFAEAFF
. . TRBJ1-2 TRBV18 TGTGCCAGCTCACCCCGGGTCGGTGGCTACACCTTC CASSPRVGGYTF
once TRBD2 TRBJ2-1 TRBV6-4 TGTGCCAGCAGTGACGGGGGGGCCTACAATGAGCAGTTCTTC CASSDGGAYNEQFF
. . TRBJ2-7 TRBV11-2 TGTGCCAGCAGCGGCGGAAGAGTTTTGAGCTCCTACGAGCAGTACTTC CASSGGRVLSSYEQYF
. . TRBJ2-5 TRBV7-3 TGTGCCAGCAGCTTTAGTCAGGGGAAGACCCAGTACTTC CASSFSQGKTQYF
once TRBD2 TRBJ2-1 TRBV30 TGTGCCTGGGGTAGACTAGCGGGAGCGGATGAGCAGTTCTTC CAWGRLAGADEQFF
few TRBD2 TRBJ2-7 TRBV7-8 TGTGCCAGCAGCTTAGCGGTGACTAGCGGAACCTACGAGCAGTACTTC CASSLAVTSGTYEQYF
. . TRBJ1-2 TRBV6-4 TGTGCCAGCTCCAGGGAGACAGGCTATGGCTACACCTTC CASSRETGYGYTF
. TRBD1 TRBJ1-1 TRBV4-1 TGCGCCAGCAGCCAGAGGACAGGGGCCCCCTTGAACACTGAAGCTTTCTTT CASSQRTGAPLNTEAFF
. . TRBJ1-1 TRBV18 TGTGCCAGCTCACCGGGGGGGTCCTCTGAAGCTTTCTTT CASSPGGSSEAFF
. . TRBJ2-7 TRBV7-2 TGTGCCAGCAGCTCCCCCAATCTCGGGATCTACGAGCAGTACTTC CASSSPNLGIYEQYF
. . TRBJ1-1 TRBV14 TGTGCCAGCAGCCAAGATCTTGTGTCCTATGGTGCTTTCTTT CASSQDLVSYGAFF
. . TRBJ2-7 TRBV9 TGTGCCAGCAGCGGAGGACAGATGCCCAAGGACGAGCAGTACTTC CASSGGQMPKDEQYF
. . TRBJ1-5 TRBV11-3 TGTGCCAGCAGCCCCCTTACTGCCCCGAGCAATCAGCCCCAGCATTTT CASSPLTAPSNQPQHF
. TRBD2 TRBJ2-2 TRBV5-4 TGTGCCAGCAGTTCAAGGACTAGCGGGAACACCGGGGAGCTGTTTTTT CASSSRTSGNTGELFF
. . TRBJ2-7 TRBV5-6 TGTGCCAGCAGCTTCCTAGGCGAGCAGTACTTC CASSFLGEQYF